The TCR beta chain described here comes from a study of Ad26.COV2.S vaccination and SARS-CoV-2 variants. Here immunoSEQ multiplex PCR was the method, and the copy in TCRdb shows in-frame clones only, minus some. Of around 340,000 clones listed, 75% to 90% were seen once; the top ten hold approximately 5%. Whole-study results and caveats: Analyses that measured TCR breadth and depth may have underestimated total T cell responses.

A note on this clone: Its target is not known.

CDR3 length: 16 amino acids. Germline CDR1 reads SGHRS; CDR2 reads YFSETQ. V gave up 1 base and J gave up 2 bases, with 15 bases separating them. The treatment was: about 20 received Ad26.COV2.S at low or high dose, single or two shots; about 5 received placebo; per-sample allocation not given. Repertoires come from day 63 after the first vaccine or placebo injection. This person who donated was an adult of 18-55 years in Boston. An Ad26 vector carrying the Wuhan-strain SARS-CoV-2 spike served as the vaccine. The sequence derives from a person aged 18 to 65 who received the Ad26.COV2.S COVID-19 vaccine or a placebo. The chain employs TRBV5-1 and TRBJ1-2; TRBD1 might be the D (6 bases). This specimen was peripheral blood, taken in a trial of Ad26.COV2.S vaccine versus placebo. CDR3 protein: CASSLSGGAGNYGYTF. The CDR3 bases are TGCGCCAGCAGCTTGTCCGGGGGGGCTGGAAACTATGGCTACACCTTC.